This TCR beta chain was retrieved from a study of T cells in tuberculosis. This sample's time point: new active TB diagnosis, blood taken before or within 7 days of starting treatment. The V gene lost 8 bases and the J gene lost 1 base, with 15 bases spanning the gap. The CDR3 is 15 amino acids. CDR1 is MNHEY and CDR2 is SVGAGI in the germline V gene. Measured with immunoSEQ multiplex PCR; TCRdb has only the in-frame clones, and not every one. This table holds under 35,000 clones, about 91% found once. The source material was PBMCs, sampled at tuberculosis diagnosis. J is TRBJ1-5 and V is TRBV6-5; possible D gene TRBD1, 6 bases. The sequence came from an adult with tuberculosis. Some clones in this sample may be carry-over from other donors' samples. The CDR3 DNA follows: TGTGCCAGCCGAAGACGGGGGGCAAGCAATCAGCCCCAGCATTTT. Protein: CASRRRGASNQPQHF.